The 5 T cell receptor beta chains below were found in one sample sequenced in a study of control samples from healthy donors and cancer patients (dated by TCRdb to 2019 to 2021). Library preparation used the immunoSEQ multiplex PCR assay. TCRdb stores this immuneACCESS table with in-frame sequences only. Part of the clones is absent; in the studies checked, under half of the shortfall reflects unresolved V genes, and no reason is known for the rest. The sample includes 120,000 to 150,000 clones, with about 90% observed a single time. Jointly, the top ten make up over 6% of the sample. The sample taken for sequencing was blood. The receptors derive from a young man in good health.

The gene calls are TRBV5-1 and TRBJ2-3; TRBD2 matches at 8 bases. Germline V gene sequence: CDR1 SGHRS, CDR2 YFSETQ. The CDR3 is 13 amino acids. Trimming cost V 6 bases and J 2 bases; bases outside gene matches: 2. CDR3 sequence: CASKAGDTDTQYF. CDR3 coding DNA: TGCGCCAGCAAAGCGGGGGACACAGATACGCAGTATTTT.

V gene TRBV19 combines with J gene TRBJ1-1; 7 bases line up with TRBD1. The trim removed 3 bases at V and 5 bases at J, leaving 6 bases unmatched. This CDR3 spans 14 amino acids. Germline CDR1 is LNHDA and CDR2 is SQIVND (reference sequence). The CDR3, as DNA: TGTGCCAGTAGTATGGGGCAGGGGGTTACTGAAGCTTTCTTT. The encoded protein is CASSMGQGVTEAFF.

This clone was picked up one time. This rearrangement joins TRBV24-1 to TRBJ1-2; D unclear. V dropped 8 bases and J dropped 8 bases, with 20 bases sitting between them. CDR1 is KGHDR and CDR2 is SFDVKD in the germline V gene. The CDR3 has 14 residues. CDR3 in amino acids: CATTPGPGPGGYTF. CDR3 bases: TGTGCCACCACCCCGGGTCCCGGACCGGGCGGCTACACCTTC.

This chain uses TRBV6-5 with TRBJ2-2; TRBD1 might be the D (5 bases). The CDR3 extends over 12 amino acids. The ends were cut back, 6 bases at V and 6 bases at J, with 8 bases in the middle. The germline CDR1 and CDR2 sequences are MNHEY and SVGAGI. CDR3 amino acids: CASSLGAGELFF. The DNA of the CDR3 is TGTGCCAGCAGCCTAGGGGCCGGGGAGCTGTTTTTT.

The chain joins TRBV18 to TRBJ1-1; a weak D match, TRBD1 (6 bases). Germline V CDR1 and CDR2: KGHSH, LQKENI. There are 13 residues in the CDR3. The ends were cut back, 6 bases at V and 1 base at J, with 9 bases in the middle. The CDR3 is CASSTGPNTEAFF. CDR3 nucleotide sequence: TGTGCCAGCTCGACAGGTCCGAACACTGAAGCTTTCTTT.